The T cell receptor beta chain under discussion was sequenced for a study of shared clonotypes between healthy human individuals. Here immunoSEQ multiplex PCR was the method, and the copy in TCRdb shows in-frame clones only, minus some. The sample lists around 2.5 million clones, 80% to 95% seen once, with approximately 0.35% in the top ten. Looked up from germline, CDR1 is SGHRS and CDR2 is YFSETQ. The CDR3 runs 13 residues. V was pared by 1 base and J by 2 bases, with 7 bases between. Notes on the study in general: Relative to clonotypes present in all four donors, those not shared had lower generation probabilities.

Concerning this clone: Its antigen is as yet unknown. The sample has other DNA sequences that encode this CDR3 too.

Sequencing was performed on naive CD4+ T cells from PBMCs. Subset denoted: CD45RA+ positively selected. The sequence derives from a man between 18 and 35 years old in good health. Some clones in this sample may be carry-over from other donors' samples. This chain links TRBV5-1 with TRBJ2-7; tentatively, D is TRBD1 or TRBD2 (5 bases each). CDR3 amino acids: CASSLRGPYEQYF. DNA for the CDR3: TGCGCCAGCAGCTTGCGGGGCCCCTACGAGCAGTACTTC.